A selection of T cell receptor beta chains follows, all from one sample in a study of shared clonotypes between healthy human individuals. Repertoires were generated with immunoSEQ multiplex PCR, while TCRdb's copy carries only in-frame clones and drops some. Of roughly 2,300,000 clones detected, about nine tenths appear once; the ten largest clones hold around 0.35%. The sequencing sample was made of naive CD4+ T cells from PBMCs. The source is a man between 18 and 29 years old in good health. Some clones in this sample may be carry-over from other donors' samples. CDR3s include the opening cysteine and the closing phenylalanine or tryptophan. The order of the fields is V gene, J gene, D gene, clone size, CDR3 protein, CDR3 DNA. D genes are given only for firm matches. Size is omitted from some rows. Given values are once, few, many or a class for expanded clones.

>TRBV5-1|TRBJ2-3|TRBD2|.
CASTPPGLAGGSTDTQYF
TGCGCCAGCACCCCACCGGGACTAGCGGGAGGAAGCACAGATACGCAGTATTTT
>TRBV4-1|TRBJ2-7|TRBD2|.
CASSPERGGSYEQYF
TGCGCCAGCAGCCCGGAACGGGGCGGGAGCTACGAGCAGTACTTC
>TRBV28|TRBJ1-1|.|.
CASRQTGTRNTEAFF
TGTGCCAGCAGACAAACCGGGACCCGGAACACTGAAGCTTTCTTT
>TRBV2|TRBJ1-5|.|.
CASRTVLNQPQHF
TGTGCCAGCAGGACAGTACTCAATCAGCCCCAGCATTTT
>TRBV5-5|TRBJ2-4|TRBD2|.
CASSPLAGVLVNIQYF
TGTGCCAGCAGTCCTCTAGCGGGAGTACTGGTAAACATTCAGTACTTC
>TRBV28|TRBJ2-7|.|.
CASTPQRLSYEQYF
TGTGCCAGCACCCCCCAGCGGCTATCCTACGAGCAGTACTTC
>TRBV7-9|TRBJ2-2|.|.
CASSYRNTGELFF
TGTGCCAGCAGCTACAGGAACACCGGGGAGCTGTTTTTT
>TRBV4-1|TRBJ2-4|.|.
CASRGWAKNIQYF
TGCGCCAGTCGGGGTTGGGCCAAAAACATTCAGTACTTC
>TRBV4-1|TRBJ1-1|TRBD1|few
CASSQGEGAKTEAFF
TGCGCCAGCAGCCAAGGAGAGGGGGCGAAGACTGAAGCTTTCTTT
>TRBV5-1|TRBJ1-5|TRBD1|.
CASSPGAGGQPQHF
TGCGCCAGCAGCCCCGGGGCAGGGGGACAGCCCCAGCATTTT
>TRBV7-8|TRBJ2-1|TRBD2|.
CASSLYRLAGLSSYNEQFF
TGTGCCAGCAGCCTATATAGACTAGCGGGACTGAGCTCCTACAATGAGCAGTTCTTC
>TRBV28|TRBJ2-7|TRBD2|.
CASSSNRDYTYEQYF
TGTGCCAGCAGTTCAAACCGGGACTACACCTACGAGCAGTACTTC
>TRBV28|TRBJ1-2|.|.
CASSLALGGPDYGYTF
TGTGCCAGCAGTTTGGCCCTGGGGGGGCCCGACTATGGCTACACCTTC
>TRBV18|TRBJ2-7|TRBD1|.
CASSRDRDDEQYF
TGTGCCAGCTCACGCGACAGGGACGACGAGCAGTACTTC
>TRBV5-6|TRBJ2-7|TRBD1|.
CASSLGTGLRQQYF
TGTGCCAGCAGCTTAGGGACAGGGTTGCGGCAGCAGTACTTC
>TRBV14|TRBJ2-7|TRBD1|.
CASSHGQGAYEQYF
TGTGCCAGCAGCCACGGACAGGGGGCCTACGAGCAGTACTTC
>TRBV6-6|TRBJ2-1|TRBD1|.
CASSTGQYNEQFF
TGTGCCAGCAGCACGGGACAGTACAATGAGCAGTTCTTC
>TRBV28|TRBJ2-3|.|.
CASSLEAGTQYF
TGTGCCAGCAGTTTAGAGGCAGGGACGCAGTATTTT
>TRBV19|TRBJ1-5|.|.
CASTLHGGSNQPQHF
TGTGCCAGTACCCTCCACGGGGGCAGCAATCAGCCCCAGCATTTT
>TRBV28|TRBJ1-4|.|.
CASLSSDGLNEKLFF
TGTGCCAGCCTCAGCTCAGACGGATTGAATGAAAAACTGTTTTTT
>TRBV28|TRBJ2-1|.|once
CASSLTKWDGDNEQFF
TGTGCCAGCAGTCTAACGAAATGGGATGGGGACAATGAGCAGTTCTTC
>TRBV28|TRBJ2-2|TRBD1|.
CASRLGTGPSTGELFF
TGTGCCAGCAGACTTGGGACAGGGCCCAGCACCGGGGAGCTGTTTTTT
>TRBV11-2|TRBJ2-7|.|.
CASSLRDSYEQYF
TGTGCCAGCAGCTTAAGGGACTCCTACGAGCAGTACTTC
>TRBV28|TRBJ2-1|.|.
CASSSGPPYNEQFF
TGTGCCAGCAGTTCGGGACCCCCCTACAATGAGCAGTTCTTC
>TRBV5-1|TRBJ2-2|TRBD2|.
CASSFHDRREGNTGELFF
TGCGCCAGCAGCTTCCATGATCGGCGGGAGGGGAACACCGGGGAGCTGTTTTTT
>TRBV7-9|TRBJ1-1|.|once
CASTTVRTEAFF
TGTGCCAGCACCACTGTGAGGACTGAAGCTTTCTTT
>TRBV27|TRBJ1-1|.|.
CASSLGAETEAFF
TGTGCCAGCAGTTTAGGGGCGGAAACTGAAGCTTTCTTT
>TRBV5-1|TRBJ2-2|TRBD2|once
CASSSSGREGPPGELFF
TGCGCCAGCAGCTCTTCTGGGCGGGAGGGCCCCCCCGGGGAGCTGTTTTTT
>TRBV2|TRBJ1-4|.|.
CALGSGDQEKLFF
TGTGCCCTCGGTTCGGGGGATCAGGAAAAACTGTTTTTT
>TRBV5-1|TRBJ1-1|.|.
CASSSGQVQMNTEAFF
TGCGCCAGCAGCTCGGGACAAGTACAAATGAACACTGAAGCTTTCTTT
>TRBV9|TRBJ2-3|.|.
CASSVGRGQITDTQYF
TGTGCCAGCAGCGTAGGGAGAGGACAGATCACAGATACGCAGTATTTT
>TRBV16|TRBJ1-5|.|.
CASSLRVFGPQHF
TGTGCCAGCAGCCTCCGGGTGTTCGGTCCCCAGCATTTT
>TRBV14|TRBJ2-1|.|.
CASSQRRDSYNEQFF
TGTGCCAGCAGCCAACGCCGGGACTCTTACAATGAGCAGTTCTTC
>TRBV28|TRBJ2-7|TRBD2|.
CASSLRLASEQYF
TGTGCCAGCAGTCTTCGACTAGCAAGCGAGCAGTACTTC
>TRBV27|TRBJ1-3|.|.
CASSLTGGSGNTIYF
TGTGCCAGCAGTTTGACAGGCGGTTCTGGAAACACCATATATTTT
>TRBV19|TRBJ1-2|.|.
CASSWRAGRVITYGYTF
TGTGCCAGTAGTTGGCGGGCAGGGAGGGTAATAACCTATGGCTACACCTTC
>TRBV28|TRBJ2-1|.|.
CASSFLGGSYNEQFF
TGTGCCAGCAGTTTTCTTGGCGGCTCCTACAATGAGCAGTTCTTC
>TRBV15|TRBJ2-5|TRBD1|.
CATSRDRGETQYF
TGTGCCACCAGCAGGGACAGGGGAGAGACCCAGTACTTC
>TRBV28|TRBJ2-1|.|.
CASSLRDEQFF
TGTGCCAGCAGTTTACGAGATGAGCAGTTCTTC
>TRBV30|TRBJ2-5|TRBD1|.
CAYSNRGLETQYF
TGTGCCTATTCGAACAGGGGGCTGGAGACCCAGTACTTC
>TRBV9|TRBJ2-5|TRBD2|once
CASSVGTSGAQETQYF
TGTGCCAGCAGCGTAGGGACTAGCGGGGCACAAGAGACCCAGTACTTC
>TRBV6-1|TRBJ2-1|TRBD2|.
CASSVAGGSNEQFF
TGTGCCAGCAGTGTAGCGGGAGGGTCCAATGAGCAGTTCTTC
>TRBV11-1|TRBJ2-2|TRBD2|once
CASTREANTGELFF
TGTGCCAGCACGCGGGAGGCGAACACCGGGGAGCTGTTTTTT
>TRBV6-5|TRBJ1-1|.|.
CASSYGAGAPTEAFF
TGTGCCAGCAGTTACGGAGCAGGGGCACCCACTGAAGCTTTCTTT
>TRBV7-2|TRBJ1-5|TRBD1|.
CASSLESGQGWGQPQHF
TGTGCCAGCAGCTTAGAGTCCGGACAGGGGTGGGGTCAGCCCCAGCATTTT
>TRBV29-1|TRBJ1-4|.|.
CSVGRANEKLFF
TGCAGCGTTGGCAGAGCTAATGAAAAACTGTTTTTT
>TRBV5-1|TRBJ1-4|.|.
CASRPPGRGTNEKLFF
TGCGCCAGCAGACCCCCAGGGCGGGGCACTAATGAAAAACTGTTTTTT
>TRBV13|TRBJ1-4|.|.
CASSLLQGSNEKLFF
TGTGCCAGCAGCTTGTTACAGGGTTCTAATGAAAAACTGTTTTTT
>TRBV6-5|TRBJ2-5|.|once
CASSYSPVAGETQYF
TGTGCCAGCAGTTACTCGCCCGTCGCGGGAGAGACCCAGTACTTC
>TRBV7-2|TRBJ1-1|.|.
CASNPGLWGTEAFF
TGTGCCAGCAACCCGGGACTGTGGGGGACTGAAGCTTTCTTT
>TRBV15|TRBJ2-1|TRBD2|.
CATSRDRSSGRAHEQFF
TGTGCCACCAGCAGAGATCGGAGTAGCGGGAGGGCCCATGAGCAGTTCTTC
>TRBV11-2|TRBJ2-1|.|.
CASCISGYNEQFF
TGTGCCAGCTGCATTTCGGGCTACAATGAGCAGTTCTTC
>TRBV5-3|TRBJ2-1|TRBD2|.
CARSLGTSGGGRDNEQFF
TGTGCCAGAAGCCTAGGGACTAGCGGGGGTGGTAGGGACAATGAGCAGTTCTTC
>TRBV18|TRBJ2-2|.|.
CASSPLTSGDTGELFF
TGTGCCAGCTCACCCCTCACCAGCGGAGACACCGGGGAGCTGTTTTTT
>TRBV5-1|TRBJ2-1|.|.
CASSLGTFFNEQFF
TGCGCCAGCAGCTTGGGGACTTTCTTCAATGAGCAGTTCTTC